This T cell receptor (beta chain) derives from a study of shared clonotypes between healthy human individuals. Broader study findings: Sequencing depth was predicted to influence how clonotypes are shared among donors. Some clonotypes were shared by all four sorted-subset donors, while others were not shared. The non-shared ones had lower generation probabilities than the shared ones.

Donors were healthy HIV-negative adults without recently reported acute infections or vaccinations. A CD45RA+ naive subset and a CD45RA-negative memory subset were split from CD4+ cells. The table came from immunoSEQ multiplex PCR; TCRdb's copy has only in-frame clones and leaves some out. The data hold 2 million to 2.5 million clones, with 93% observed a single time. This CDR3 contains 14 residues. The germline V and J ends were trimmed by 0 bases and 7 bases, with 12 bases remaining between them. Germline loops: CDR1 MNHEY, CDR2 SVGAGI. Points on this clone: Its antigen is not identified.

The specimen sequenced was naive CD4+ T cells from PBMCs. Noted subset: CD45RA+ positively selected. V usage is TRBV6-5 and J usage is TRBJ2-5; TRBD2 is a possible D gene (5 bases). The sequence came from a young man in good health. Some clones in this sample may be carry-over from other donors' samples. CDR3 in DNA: TGTGCCAGCAGTTACTCTCCCGCGGGTCGGACCCAGTACTTC. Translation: CASSYSPAGRTQYF.